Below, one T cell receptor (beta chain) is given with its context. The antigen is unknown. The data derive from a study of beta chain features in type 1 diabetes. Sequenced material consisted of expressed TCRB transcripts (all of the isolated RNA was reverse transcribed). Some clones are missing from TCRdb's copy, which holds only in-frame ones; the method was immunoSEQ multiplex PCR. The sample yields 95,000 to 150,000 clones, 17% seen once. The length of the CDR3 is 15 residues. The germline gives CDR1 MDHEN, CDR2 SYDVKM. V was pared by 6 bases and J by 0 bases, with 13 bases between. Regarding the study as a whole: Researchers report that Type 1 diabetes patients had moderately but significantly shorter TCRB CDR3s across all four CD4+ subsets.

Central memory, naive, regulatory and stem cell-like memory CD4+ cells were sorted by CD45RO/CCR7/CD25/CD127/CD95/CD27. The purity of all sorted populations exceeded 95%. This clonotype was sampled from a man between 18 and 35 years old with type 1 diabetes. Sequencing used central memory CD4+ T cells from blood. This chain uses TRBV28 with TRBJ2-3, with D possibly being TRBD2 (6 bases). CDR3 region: CASRVGGGSTDTQYF. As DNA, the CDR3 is TGTGCCAGCAGAGTGGGGGGTGGGAGCACAGATACGCAGTATTTT.